These 30 T cell receptor beta chains originate from one sample sequenced in a study of blood T cell repertoires in COVID-19. The repertoire was sequenced with immunoSEQ multiplex PCR; TCRdb's copy has only in-frame clones and lacks some. The top ten clones hold approximately 7.9% of a sample with about 200,000 clones, roughly 80% of them seen once. Sequencing used PBMCs or T cells enriched from blood (not recorded which). The receptors here all came from a man aged 35 to 55 who had recovered from COVID-19.

CDR3 loop: CAISGSGQGGKTQYF. CDR3 coding DNA: TGTGCCATCAGTGGGTCGGGACAGGGGGGCAAGACCCAGTACTTC. The V gene is TRBV10-3, the J gene TRBJ2-5, with 11 bases fitting TRBD1. CDR1 and CDR2 from the germline V gene are ENHRY and SYGVKD. Germline trimming cut 4 bases from V and 6 bases from J; bases unmatched to any gene: 7. The CDR3 extends over 15 amino acids.

This sequence joins TRBV14 and TRBJ1-1; maybe TRBD1 (6 bases). The CDR3 length is 13 residues. V lost 11 bases and J lost 4, with 17 bases in between. Germline V lookup: CDR1 SGHDN, CDR2 FVKESK. The CDR3 region is CAVARGAFTEAFF. As DNA, the CDR3 is TGTGCCGTCGCACGGGGGGCTTTCACTGAAGCTTTCTTT.

V is TRBV9 and J is TRBJ2-7; D uncertain. The V end was cut by 4 bases, the J end by 3 bases, with 11 bases between. This CDR3 comprises 13 residues. Germline CDR1 SGDLS, CDR2 YYNGEE. CDR3 amino acids: CASSPRFDYEQYF. The CDR3 DNA reads TGTGCCAGCAGCCCCAGATTTGACTACGAGCAGTACTTC.

This chain connects TRBV2 to TRBJ1-2, with D tentatively TRBD1 (6 bases). The CDR3 has 12 amino acids. Germline CDR1 SNHLY, CDR2 FYNNEI. The V end was cut by 4 bases, the J end by 7 bases, with 10 bases between. The CDR3 DNA reads as TGTGCCAGCAGTGGGACAGAGGGTGGCTACACCTTC. This codes for CASSGTEGGYTF.

The chain links TRBV5-4 to TRBJ2-7, with D perhaps matching TRBD2 (7 bases). Per germline, CDR1 SGHNT and CDR2 YYREEE (reference sequence). V lost 0 bases, J lost 2 bases, and 12 bases lay in between. This CDR3 contains 15 residues. The CDR3 is CASSLAGGGAYEQYF. The CDR3 DNA reads TGTGCCAGCAGCTTGGCCGGAGGGGGGGCCTACGAGCAGTACTTC.

The chain links TRBV4-3 to TRBJ2-7; TRBD2 might be the D (7 bases). CDR1 is LGHNA, CDR2 YSLEER, per germline. This CDR3 is built from 15 residues. V was pared by 0 bases and J by 3 bases, with 12 bases between. CDR3 sequence (DNA): TGCGCCAGCAGCCAAGATAAGGGGGGGTTCTACGAGCAGTACTTC. This translates into CASSQDKGGFYEQYF.

The sample holds one count of this clone. V and J are TRBV6-4 and TRBJ1-3; D is unresolved. CDR1 and CDR2 from the germline V gene are MRHNA and SNTAGT. Trimming took 0 bases from V and 8 from J, leaving 8 bases between them. This CDR3 has 13 residues. The CDR3 sequence is CASSDSGRDTIYF. The DNA of the CDR3 is TGTGCCAGCAGTGACTCCGGGAGAGACACCATATATTTT.

The chain employs TRBV5-5 and TRBJ1-2; possible D gene TRBD1, 6 bases. Germline lookup yields CDR1 SGHKS and CDR2 YYEKEE (reference sequence). This CDR3 has 14 amino acids. V gave up 3 bases and J gave up 2 bases, with 11 bases separating them. The CDR3 here is CASSSRQGNYGYTF. In nucleotides, the CDR3 is TGTGCCAGCAGCTCCCGGCAGGGGAACTATGGCTACACCTTC.

Regarding this clone: The same CDR3 also results from other DNA sequences found in this sample. The genes are TRBV4-3 and TRBJ2-3; D is perhaps TRBD2 (5 bases). Deletions cut 1 base from V and 3 bases from J, with 5 bases between. This CDR3 is 13 amino acids long. Germline CDR1 LGHNA, CDR2 YSLEER. CDR3 in amino acids: CASSQAGTDTQYF. DNA for the CDR3: TGCGCCAGCAGCCAAGCGGGAACAGATACGCAGTATTTT.

V gene TRBV7-8 combines with J gene TRBJ1-5, with 11 bases that match TRBD1. Germline V gives CDR1 SGHVS, CDR2 FQNEAQ. The CDR3 has 17 amino acids. V lost 0 bases to trimming and J lost 6 bases; unmatched junction nucleotides: 7. The CDR3 nucleotides are TGTGCCAGCAGCTTAGCGCTAATCGGGACAGGGGGTCAGCCCCAGCATTTT. As protein: CASSLALIGTGGQPQHF.

The chain carries TRBV9 and TRBJ1-6; D remains ambiguous. This CDR3 is built from 14 residues. The germline V gene encodes CDR1 SGDLS and CDR2 YYNGEE. Between the trimmed V and J ends, which lost 0 bases and 10 bases, there was a span of 11 bases. The CDR3 region is CASSVDSGGSPLHF. As DNA, the CDR3 is TGTGCCAGCAGCGTAGACTCCGGCGGATCACCCCTCCACTTT.

This chain connects TRBV10-3 to TRBJ1-1, with a weak D call TRBD1 (5 bases). Per germline, CDR1 ENHRY and CDR2 SYGVKD. CDR3 length: 15 residues. V lost 7 bases and J lost 1, with 16 bases in between. This CDR3 is CAITTQGQGNTEAFF. The CDR3 region has the DNA TGTGCCATCACGACCCAAGGGCAGGGGAACACTGAAGCTTTCTTT.

The rearrangement joins TRBV7-3 to TRBJ2-1, with 9 bases identical to TRBD1. V lost 5 bases, J lost 4 bases, and 6 bases stayed unmatched. Looked up from germline, CDR1 is SGHTA and CDR2 is FQGTGA. This CDR3 contains 15 residues. The CDR3 nucleotides are TGTGCCAGCAGCATCGCCGGGACAGGGTACAATGAGCAGTTCTTC. Protein product: CASSIAGTGYNEQFF.

J is TRBJ2-7 and V is TRBV28, with 8 nucleotides matching TRBD2. Germline CDR1 is MDHEN and CDR2 is SYDVKM. Trimming at V came to 2 bases and at J to 7 bases, leaving 7 bases not matched to a gene. This CDR3 is 14 amino acids long. CDR3 nucleotides: TGTGCCAGCAGTTTAGGCGGGGGGCCTTGGGAGCAGTACTTC. This sequence encodes CASSLGGGPWEQYF.

V gene TRBV11-2 combines with J gene TRBJ1-6; D gene unclear. Germline values: CDR1 SGHAT, CDR2 FQNNGV. This CDR3 region has 15 residues. V was clipped by 0 bases and J by 10 bases, with 13 bases between them. CDR3 sequence (DNA): TGTGCCAGCAGCTTAGACCCGGGAAATGGATCACCCCTCCACTTT. Translated: CASSLDPGNGSPLHF.

The chain combines TRBV5-4 with TRBJ2-3, with 12 bases that match TRBD2. V dropped 2 bases and J dropped 2; count of bases not matched to a gene: 9. CDR1 SGHNT and CDR2 YYREEE come from the germline V gene (reference sequence). The CDR3 is made up of 18 amino acids. Written as DNA, the CDR3 is TGTGCCAGCAGCTTCGGCGGACTAGCGGGGCAGTTCACAGATACGCAGTATTTT. Translation: CASSFGGLAGQFTDTQYF.

The V and J genes are TRBV5-1 and TRBJ2-7; 7 nucleotides align to TRBD1. CDR3 length: 14 amino acids. CDR1 and CDR2 (germline): SGHRS, YFSETQ. Trimming took 4 bases from V and 2 from J; bases not matched to a gene: 6. The DNA for the CDR3 is TGCGCCAGCAGCGGACACAGGGGTGCCTACGAGCAGTACTTC. As protein: CASSGHRGAYEQYF. The full variable domain, completed using reference TRBV5-1 and TRBJ2-7, is KAGVTQTPRYLIKTRGQQVTLSCSPISGHRSVSWYQQTPGQGLQFLFEYFSETQRNKGNFPGRFSGRQFSNSRSEMNVSTLELGDSALYLCASSGHRGAYEQYFGPGTRLTVT.

V gene TRBV7-9 combines with J gene TRBJ2-5, with a tentative D call TRBD1 (6 bases). This CDR3 region has 13 residues. CDR1 SEHNR and CDR2 FQNEAQ come from the germline V gene (reference sequence). Trimming pared 5 bases from V and 1 base from J, leaving 8 bases between. CDR3 protein: CASSPDSQETQYF. Written as DNA, the CDR3 is TGTGCCAGCAGCCCGGACAGCCAAGAGACCCAGTACTTC.

The rearrangement links TRBV10-1 to TRBJ2-3, with TRBD2 as a possible D gene (6 bases). Per the germline V gene, CDR1 is WNHNN and CDR2 is SYGVQD (reference sequence). V was shortened by 8 bases and J by 5 bases, with 14 bases between the two germline ends. The CDR3 covers 13 residues. In nucleotides, the CDR3 is TGCGCCAGCTCCGCGGGATTTAGAGATACGCAGTATTTT. Its translation is CASSAGFRDTQYF.

This chain connects TRBV2 to TRBJ1-2; no clear D. This CDR3 contains 14 residues. CDR1 is SNHLY, CDR2 FYNNEI, per germline. V shed 4 bases and J shed 0 bases, with 9 bases lying between them. CDR3 nucleotide sequence: TGTGCCAGCAGTGCCGGAGCTACTAACTATGGCTACACCTTC. Its protein product is CASSAGATNYGYTF.

J is TRBJ2-3 and V is TRBV3-1 (or the pseudogene TRBV3-2); D possibly corresponds to TRBD1 (6 bases). Germline CDR1 is LGHDT and CDR2 is YNNKEL (reference sequence). V was pared by 0 bases and J by 2 bases, with 9 bases between. There are 15 residues in the CDR3. The CDR3 DNA follows: TGTGCCAGCAGCCAAGAAACAGGGATCACAGATACGCAGTATTTT. Its protein product is CASSQETGITDTQYF.

This chain joins TRBV7-9 and TRBJ2-1; D is unclear. Per the germline V gene, CDR1 is SEHNR and CDR2 is FQNEAQ (reference sequence). Trimming cost V 5 bases and J 0 bases, with 14 bases left between them. This CDR3 comprises 16 residues. CDR3 loop: CASSPSSGSSYNEQFF. CDR3 DNA: TGTGCCAGCAGCCCGAGTAGTGGTAGCTCCTACAATGAGCAGTTCTTC.

This sequence joins TRBV12-3 or TRBV12-4 and TRBJ2-3; TRBD2 might be the D (5 bases). The ends were cut back, 1 base at V and 4 bases at J, with 6 bases in the middle. This CDR3 comprises 13 residues. The CDR3 reads CASSLDGADTQYF. CDR3 bases: TGTGCCAGCAGTTTAGACGGGGCAGATACGCAGTATTTT.

The gene calls are TRBV4-1 and TRBJ1-5, with D unclear. CDR1 and CDR2 from the germline V gene are MGHRA and YSYEKL. Trimming removed 4 bases from V and 2 bases from J, with 15 bases in between. This CDR3 is built from 16 residues. The CDR3 is CASSPPPPGGNQPQHF. The CDR3 region has the DNA TGCGCCAGCAGCCCTCCTCCGCCAGGTGGCAATCAGCCCCAGCATTTT.

The chain couples TRBV6-2 or TRBV6-3 to TRBJ1-5, with 7 bases matching TRBD1. CDR3 length: 19 amino acids. With 6 bases clipped from V and 7 bases from J, the junction kept 24 bases outside the gene matches. Germline V CDR1 and CDR2: MNHEY, SVGEGT. The CDR3 loop reads CASSPFPRSGTAIRQPQHF. The DNA of the CDR3 is TGTGCCAGCAGCCCTTTTCCCCGTTCCGGGACAGCCATTCGGCAGCCCCAGCATTTT.

This chain joins TRBV10-2 and TRBJ1-6; TRBD1 agrees at 10 bases. V trimming: 4 bases; J trimming: 8 bases; junction bases outside the gene matches: 8. In germline, CDR1 is WSHSY, CDR2 SAAADI. CDR3 length equals 16 residues. In nucleotides, the CDR3 is TGCGCCAGCAGTGCATGGGACAGGGGTTTTGATTCACCCCTCCACTTT. Its translation: CASSAWDRGFDSPLHF.

The CDR3 nucleotides read TGTGCCACCAGTGATGCCTACGCCGGGACAGGGAATCAGCCCCAGCATTTT. Its protein is CATSDAYAGTGNQPQHF. The chain has TRBV24-1 and TRBJ1-5; TRBD1 matches 9 bases. The junction had 9 bases not matched to a gene; V was cut back by 3 bases and J by 4 bases. The germline V gene has CDR1 KGHDR and CDR2 SFDVKD. The CDR3 runs to 17 residues.

This rearrangement joins TRBV9 to TRBJ1-1; perhaps TRBD1 as D (6 bases). The germline V and J ends were trimmed by 4 bases and 1 base, with 14 bases remaining between them. The V gene's germline CDR1 is SGDLS and CDR2 YYNGEE. This CDR3 is 15 amino acids long. CDR3 protein: CASSRGGQANTEAFF. In DNA form, the CDR3 reads TGTGCCAGCAGCAGAGGGGGACAAGCGAACACTGAAGCTTTCTTT. The whole variable domain, filled in from reference TRBV9 and TRBJ1-1, reads DSGVTQTPKHLITATGQRVTLRCSPRSGDLSVYWYQQSLDQGLQFLIQYYNGEERAKGNILERFSAQQFPDLHSELNLSSLELGDSALYFCASSRGGQANTEAFFGQGTRLTVV.

The rearrangement links TRBV28 to TRBJ1-5, with TRBD1 matching 7 bases. The CDR3 has 14 amino acids. CDR1 is MDHEN and CDR2 is SYDVKM in the germline V gene. Trimming removed 6 bases from V and 2 bases from J; junction bases left unmatched: 4. CDR3 DNA: TGTGCCAGCAGCTCTGGACAGGGCAATCAGCCCCAGCATTTT. Protein sequence: CASSSGQGNQPQHF.

The CDR3 here is CASSIGTGNFYGYTF. Here the CDR3 DNA reads TGTGCCAGTAGTATAGGGACAGGGAACTTCTATGGCTACACCTTC. This chain links TRBV19 with TRBJ1-2, with 8 positions matching TRBD1. The CDR3 extends over 15 amino acids. Trimming removed 1 base from V and 4 bases from J; junction bases left unmatched: 5. Germline CDR1 reads LNHDA; CDR2 reads SQIVND (reference sequence).